A single sample is the source of the 30 T cell receptor beta chains below, sequenced in a study of cytomegalovirus exposure and HLA in healthy donors. The PCR used 60 Vbeta and 13 Jbeta primers. The table came from immunoSEQ multiplex PCR; TCRdb's copy has only in-frame clones and leaves some out. The repertoire holds 150,000 to 200,000 clones, with under 85% as singletons. Sequenced: PBMCs. These receptors were obtained from a woman aged 25 to 45 in good health and CMV-seronegative.

V usage is TRBV29-1 and J usage is TRBJ1-4, with 8 bases that match TRBD1. The V and J ends lost 7 bases and 4 bases, in that order; junction bases with no gene match: 5. The germline CDR1 and CDR2 sequences are SQVTM and ANQGSEA. CDR3 size: 13 residues. As DNA, the CDR3 is TGCAGCGGCGGACAGGGAAGTAATGAAAAACTGTTTTTT. Protein product: CSGGQGSNEKLFF.

Points on this clone: Other DNA variants within this sample encode the same CDR3. The chain combines TRBV6-1 with TRBJ1-2; D is possibly TRBD1 (5 bases). The CDR3 totals 15 residues. Germline loops: CDR1 MNHNS, CDR2 SASEGT. The germline V and J ends were trimmed by 2 bases and 0 bases, with 10 bases remaining between them. CDR3 amino acids: CASSELSRANYGYTF. The CDR3 DNA reads TGTGCCAGCAGTGAACTTTCCAGGGCTAACTATGGCTACACCTTC.

For the CDR3, the DNA is TGTGCCAGCAGCTTGGTGGGACAGGGCTATGGCTACACCTTC. Amino acid sequence: CASSLVGQGYGYTF. The genes are TRBV7-2 and TRBJ1-2, with TRBD1 identical over 9 bases. Germline V lookup: CDR1 SGHTA, CDR2 FQGNSA. Unmatched junction bases numbered 3, after V lost 3 bases and J lost 4 bases. The length of the CDR3 is 14 residues. Variable domain in full (rest from reference TRBV7-2 and TRBJ1-2): GAGVSQSPSNKVTEKGKDVELRCDPISGHTALYWYRQSLGQGLEFLIYFQGNSAPDKSGLPSDRFSAERTGGSVSTLTIQRTQQEDSAVYLCASSLVGQGYGYTFGSGTRLTVV.

In its sample, this clone was seen a few times. The V gene is TRBV2, the J gene TRBJ2-5; 13 bases line up with TRBD2. The CDR3 runs 14 residues. Trimming removed 8 bases from V and 9 bases from J; junction bases left unmatched: 9. CDR1 and CDR2 from the germline V gene are SNHLY and FYNNEI. The CDR3 DNA follows: TGTGCCAGCGTCCTTCGGACTAGCGGGAGTTCCCAGTACTTC. It translates to CASVLRTSGSSQYF.

This chain uses TRBV11-2 with TRBJ2-7, with 12 bases fitting TRBD2. Germline CDR1 reads SGHAT; CDR2 reads FQNNGV. This CDR3 has 17 amino acids. Trimming took 4 bases from V and 3 from J; bases not matched to a gene: 10. The CDR3 loop is CASSSRTSGGTLYEQYF. The CDR3 DNA is TGTGCCAGCAGCTCGCGTACTAGCGGGGGGACTCTCTACGAGCAGTACTTC.

The CDR3 protein is CASRTSGANQETQYF. For the CDR3, the DNA is TGCGCCAGCCGGACTAGCGGGGCGAATCAAGAGACCCAGTACTTC. The chain combines TRBV5-1 with TRBJ2-5, with 12 bases fitting TRBD2. The CDR3 is 15 residues long. CDR1 SGHRS and CDR2 YFSETQ come from the germline V gene. V gave up 7 bases and J gave up 2 bases; unmatched junction bases: 6.

CDR3 in amino acids: CASRTPGQGNYEQYF. CDR3 coding DNA: TGTGCCAGCAGGACCCCGGGACAGGGAAACTACGAGCAGTACTTC. J is TRBJ2-7 and V is TRBV6-5; 9 positions agree with TRBD1. Losses at the gene ends were 6 bases for V and 3 bases for J; bases not matched to a gene: 9. Germline V gives CDR1 MNHEY, CDR2 SVGAGI. This CDR3 region has 15 residues.

The rearrangement links TRBV7-2 to TRBJ1-2; D unclear. Germline assignment: CDR1 SGHTA and CDR2 FQGNSA. V gave up 0 bases and J gave up 8 bases, with 19 bases separating them. This CDR3 is built from 16 residues. The CDR3 nucleotides are TGTGCCAGCAGCTTAGCCGCCTACTTGAATTCCGGGGGCTACACCTTC. This sequence encodes CASSLAAYLNSGGYTF.

The chain uses TRBV6-5 and TRBJ2-1; a weak D match, TRBD2 (5 bases). This CDR3 is 12 amino acids long. Trimming pared 4 bases from V and 13 bases from J, leaving 14 bases between. Per germline, CDR1 MNHEY and CDR2 SVGAGI. In DNA form, the CDR3 reads TGTGCCAGCAGTTCGGGATACGGTGGCCAGTTCTTC. It specifies CASSSGYGGQFF.

The chain combines TRBV2 with TRBJ2-1; 10 nucleotides match TRBD2. The CDR3 runs to 14 residues. V was pared by 6 bases and J by 8 bases, with 7 bases of the junction left unmatched. CDR1 is SNHLY, CDR2 FYNNEI, per germline. The DNA of the CDR3 is TGTGCCAGCAGGGGACTAGCGTTTATTGATGAGCAGTTCTTC. It codes for CASRGLAFIDEQFF.

The rearrangement uses TRBV5-1 and TRBJ2-7, with TRBD1 matching over 8 bases. The V and J ends lost 0 bases and 5 bases, in that order; junction bases with no gene match: 10. Germline lookup yields CDR1 SGHRS and CDR2 YFSETQ. This CDR3 is built from 16 residues. The CDR3 loop is CASSLADRTGNHEQYF. The CDR3 region has the DNA TGCGCCAGCAGCTTGGCTGATAGGACAGGGAACCACGAGCAGTACTTC.

The chain recombines TRBV4-1 with TRBJ2-4; D ambiguous. CDR3 length: 15 amino acids. V gave up 1 base and J gave up 0 bases, with 7 bases separating them. Germline CDR1 reads MGHRA; CDR2 reads YSYEKL. CDR3 sequence reads: CASSQVTLAKNIQYF. The CDR3 DNA is TGCGCCAGCAGCCAAGTGACATTAGCCAAAAACATTCAGTACTTC.

In nucleotides, the CDR3 is TGTGCCAGCAGCTTGGGGGCAGGGATGGGAAATTCACCCCTCCACTTT. This sequence encodes CASSLGAGMGNSPLHF. The genes are TRBV5-4 and TRBJ1-6; a possible D gene is TRBD1 (5 bases). The V gene's germline CDR1 is SGHNT and CDR2 YYREEE (reference sequence). Between the trimmed V and J ends, which lost 0 bases and 7 bases, there was a span of 14 bases. The CDR3 spans 16 residues.

This clone was seen a few times. The chain couples TRBV27 to TRBJ1-5; no reliable D call. Per germline, CDR1 MNHEY and CDR2 SMNVEV (reference sequence). V dropped 6 bases and J dropped 6 bases, with 12 bases sitting between them. The CDR3 is 13 residues long. In nucleotides, the CDR3 is TGTGCCAGCAGCCCACTCAACGGTCAGCCCCAGCATTTT. Amino acids: CASSPLNGQPQHF.

This clone was counted only a few times. V usage is TRBV6-5 and J usage is TRBJ1-1; D may be TRBD1 (6 bases). Trimming cost V 2 bases and J 0 bases, with 10 bases left between them. CDR1 MNHEY and CDR2 SVGAGI come from the germline V gene. The CDR3 length is 15 residues. CDR3 nucleotide sequence: TGTGCCAGCAGTTACGTGGACAGTTTGAACACTGAAGCTTTCTTT. It translates to CASSYVDSLNTEAFF.

V usage is TRBV11-2 and J usage is TRBJ1-5, with a tentative D call TRBD1 (5 bases). Trimming removed 1 base at V and 4 bases at J, with 8 bases between. The CDR3 length is 14 residues. The germline V gene has CDR1 SGHAT and CDR2 FQNNGV. The DNA for the CDR3 is TGTGCCAGCAGCTTAGGGGCAGGGAATCAGCCCCAGCATTTT. Translation: CASSLGAGNQPQHF.

V usage is TRBV6-6 and J usage is TRBJ1-1; 11 nucleotides agree with TRBD1. This CDR3 spans 16 amino acids. Germline V gives CDR1 MNHNY, CDR2 SVGAGI (reference sequence). V gave up 6 bases and J gave up 4 bases; unmatched junction bases: 10. The CDR3 loop reads CASSSTGQGAITEAFF. In DNA, the CDR3 is TGTGCCAGCAGCTCTACAGGACAGGGGGCAATCACTGAAGCTTTCTTT.

The chain recombines TRBV4-3 with TRBJ2-7; 9 nucleotides match TRBD2. From germline, CDR1 is LGHNA and CDR2 YSLEER. The V gene end was trimmed by 4 bases and the J gene end by 4 bases; junction bases not matched to a gene: 14. This CDR3 comprises 17 residues. DNA of the CDR3: TGCGCCAGCAGCCGGGGGGGCGCGGGAGGGATAGGATACGAGCAGTACTTC. It is translated as CASSRGGAGGIGYEQYF.

This chain connects TRBV6-5 to TRBJ1-2, with D unresolved. This CDR3 comprises 11 residues. The germline V and J ends were trimmed by 3 bases and 5 bases, with 4 bases remaining between them. Germline loops: CDR1 MNHEY, CDR2 SVGAGI. CDR3 sequence reads: CASSYKYGYTF. CDR3 bases: TGTGCCAGCAGTTATAAATATGGCTACACCTTC.

This chain links TRBV2 with TRBJ2-3; 8 bases align to TRBD2. J was trimmed by 8 bases and V by 0 bases; bases with no gene match: 7. This CDR3 is 15 amino acids long. Germline CDR1 SNHLY, CDR2 FYNNEI. For the CDR3, the DNA is TGTGCCAGCAGTGAAGCAGCTAGCGGGTTTGGTACGCAGTATTTT. Translating it yields CASSEAASGFGTQYF.

This clone has just a few counts. This rearrangement joins TRBV7-9 to TRBJ1-1, with D uncertain. V was pared by 5 bases and J by 1 base, with 8 bases between. CDR1 and CDR2 from the germline V gene are SEHNR and FQNEAQ (reference sequence). The CDR3 is made up of 13 amino acids. The CDR3 loop is CASSMRANTEAFF. The CDR3 DNA is TGTGCCAGCAGCATGCGGGCGAACACTGAAGCTTTCTTT.

This chain connects TRBV25-1 to TRBJ1-1, with 8 bases aligning to TRBD1. Trimming cost V 5 bases and J 5 bases; bases outside gene matches: 1. The CDR3 is made up of 12 amino acids. Germline values: CDR1 MGHDK, CDR2 SYGVNS. The CDR3 sequence is CASSRQGTEAFF. In nucleotides, the CDR3 is TGTGCCAGCAGTAGACAGGGGACTGAAGCTTTCTTT. The entire variable domain, with the rest obtained from reference TRBV25-1 and TRBJ1-1, is as follows: EADIYQTPRYLVIGTGKKITLECSQTMGHDKMYWYQQDPGMELHLIHYSYGVNSTEKGDLSSESTVSRIRTEHFPLTLESARPSHTSQYLCASSRQGTEAFFGQGTRLTVV.

The chain recombines TRBV28 with TRBJ1-2; weak D call: TRBD1 (5 bases). The CDR3 length is 15 residues. With 7 bases removed from V and 4 bases from J, the gap between germline ends came to 19 bases. Germline-derived CDR1 and CDR2 are MDHEN and SYDVKM. DNA of the CDR3: TGTGCCAGCAATTTCGGACCTCACGGGGGCTATGGCTACACCTTC. It encodes CASNFGPHGGYGYTF.

This rearrangement joins TRBV28 to TRBJ1-2; 8 bases agree with TRBD1. The V gene's germline CDR1 is MDHEN and CDR2 SYDVKM. The CDR3 has 16 residues. With V trimmed by 4 bases and J by 5 bases, 12 bases remained unmatched. In DNA form, the CDR3 reads TGTGCCAGCAGTTCATTTGCAGGGGGCTCGGAATATGGCTACACCTTC. Translating it yields CASSSFAGGSEYGYTF.

The CDR3 loop is CASSLANGIYNEQFF. In DNA, the CDR3 is TGTGCCAGCAGCTTGGCGAACGGGATCTACAATGAGCAGTTCTTC. The chain combines TRBV5-4 with TRBJ2-1; D might be TRBD2 (5 bases). Trimming took 0 bases from V and 3 from J, leaving 10 bases between them. Per germline, CDR1 SGHNT and CDR2 YYREEE (reference sequence). The CDR3 is 15 amino acids. Looking up the rest from reference TRBV5-4 and TRBJ2-1 gives the full variable domain: ETGVTQSPTHLIKTRGQQVTLRCSSQSGHNTVSWYQQALGQGPQFIFQYYREEENGRGNFPPRFSGLQFPNYSSELNVNALELDDSALYLCASSLANGIYNEQFFGPGTRLTVL.

This clone appeared once. The chain is built from TRBV7-2 and TRBJ2-3; possible D gene TRBD1, 6 bases. Trimming pared 0 bases from V and 3 bases from J, leaving 13 bases between. Germline values: CDR1 SGHTA, CDR2 FQGNSA. This CDR3 has 16 amino acids. CDR3 in amino acids: CASSLALTRGTDTQYF. The CDR3 DNA is TGTGCCAGCAGCTTAGCACTAACCAGGGGTACAGATACGCAGTATTTT.

V gene TRBV7-3 combines with J gene TRBJ1-1, with TRBD1 as a possible D gene (6 bases). From germline, CDR1 is SGHTA and CDR2 FQGTGA. The V end lost 2 bases, the J end lost 3 bases, and 10 bases lay between the germline ends. The CDR3 is 14 amino acids. CDR3 in DNA: TGTGCCAGCAGCTTAGGGGACACCTACACTGAAGCTTTCTTT. It specifies CASSLGDTYTEAFF.

The CDR3 protein is CASSVGGVSSQPQHF. CDR3 sequence (DNA): TGTGCCAGCAGCGTAGGCGGGGTATCATCTCAGCCCCAGCATTTT. This chain joins TRBV9 and TRBJ1-5; D is unresolved. The CDR3 is 15 amino acids. CDR1 and CDR2 (germline): SGDLS, YYNGEE. The germline V and J ends were trimmed by 0 bases and 6 bases, with 13 bases remaining between them.

The chain recombines TRBV7-6 with TRBJ2-5; 8 bases are a match to TRBD2. The CDR3 sequence is 16 residues long. J was trimmed by 2 bases and V by 3 bases; bases with no gene match: 8. CDR1 is SGHVS and CDR2 is FNYEAQ in the germline V gene. The CDR3 region is CASSFGPGGQQETQYF. The CDR3 DNA is TGTGCCAGCAGCTTCGGACCGGGGGGGCAGCAAGAGACCCAGTACTTC.

This sequence joins TRBV5-1 and TRBJ2-7, with D perhaps matching TRBD2 (6 bases). V was pared by 7 bases and J by 6 bases, with 20 bases between. The CDR3 length is 14 residues. Germline CDR1 reads SGHRS; CDR2 reads YFSETQ. In nucleotides, the CDR3 is TGCGCCAGCTCGCTGGCAGGGCCGGGAGCCGAGCAGTACTTC. As protein: CASSLAGPGAEQYF.